The next 27 T cell receptor beta chains were all read from a single sample in a study of blood T cell repertoires in COVID-19. TCRdb keeps only in-frame clones here, not all; method: immunoSEQ multiplex PCR. The top ten clones hold less than 4.5% of a sample with around 130,000 clones, around 87% of them seen once. Input material: peripheral blood. Receptors were obtained from a woman aged 60-70 years with acute or convalescent COVID-19.

The chain combines TRBV25-1 with TRBJ1-4; unclear D gene. The V gene lost 5 bases and the J gene lost 7 bases, with 11 bases spanning the gap. Germline loops: CDR1 MGHDK, CDR2 SYGVNS. This CDR3 contains 13 residues. The CDR3 protein is CASSLPESEKLFF. CDR3 nucleotides: TGTGCCAGCAGTCTCCCGGAGTCTGAAAAACTGTTTTTT.

This clone is a singleton in its sample. The chain recombines TRBV3-1 (or the pseudogene TRBV3-2) with TRBJ1-4; no clear D. Trimming pared 4 bases from V and 6 bases from J, leaving 9 bases between. CDR1 is LGHDT and CDR2 is YNNKEL in the germline V gene (reference sequence). There are 13 residues in the CDR3. The CDR3 DNA reads as TGTGCCAGCAGCCTAGCCGGCGATGAAAAACTGTTTTTT. Translation: CASSLAGDEKLFF.

The rearrangement uses TRBV15 and TRBJ2-1, with 12 bases that match TRBD2. V trimming: 1 base; J trimming: 13 bases; junction bases outside the gene matches: 14. CDR3 length: 17 residues. CDR1 is LNHNV and CDR2 is YYDKDF in the germline V gene (reference sequence). In nucleotides, the CDR3 is TGTGCCACCAGCAGAGGATTTGGACTAGCGGGAAATGTAGGTCAGTTCTTC. Its translation is CATSRGFGLAGNVGQFF.

The J gene is TRBJ2-1, the V gene TRBV28, with a weak D call TRBD2 (6 bases). Germline lookup yields CDR1 MDHEN and CDR2 SYDVKM. This CDR3 contains 13 residues. V lost 1 base to trimming and J lost 12 bases, with 13 bases between them. As DNA, the CDR3 is TGTGCCAGCAGTTTATCCCTGACTAGTTTGCAGTTCTTC. Translated, it gives CASSLSLTSLQFF. The complete variable domain, with remaining parts taken from reference TRBV28 and TRBJ2-1, reads DVKVTQSSRYLVKRTGEKVFLECVQDMDHENMFWYRQDPGLGLRLIYFSYDVKMKEKGDIPEGYSVSREKKERFSLILESASTNQTSMYLCASSLSLTSLQFFGPGTRLTVL.

J is TRBJ2-7 and V is TRBV28; 11 nucleotides line up with TRBD1. The trim removed 5 bases at V and 3 bases at J, leaving 6 bases unmatched. CDR1 and CDR2 (germline): MDHEN, SYDVKM. The CDR3 is 15 amino acids. The DNA for the CDR3 is TGTGCCAGCAGTCCCCCGGGGACAGGGGGCTACGAGCAGTACTTC. It is translated as CASSPPGTGGYEQYF.

The chain uses TRBV5-4 and TRBJ2-5; D is possibly TRBD2 (5 bases). In germline, CDR1 is SGHNT, CDR2 YYREEE (reference sequence). The CDR3 covers 13 residues. Trimming left V 3 bases short and J 5 bases short, with 11 bases between. The CDR3 DNA follows: TGTGCCAGCAGCTGGTTAGGCGGGGAGACCCAGTACTTC. This codes for CASSWLGGETQYF.

In DNA, the CDR3 is TGTGCCAGCAGGGACAGGGCCCAGAGCTCCTACGAGCAGTACTTC. Translating gives CASRDRAQSSYEQYF. The chain employs TRBV27 and TRBJ2-7; 8 nucleotides match TRBD1. The V and J ends lost 6 bases and 0 bases, in that order; junction bases with no gene match: 7. The CDR3 spans 15 residues. The germline CDR1 and CDR2 sequences are MNHEY and SMNVEV (reference sequence).

The chain is built from TRBV19 and TRBJ2-7; maybe TRBD2 (6 bases). The germline gives CDR1 LNHDA, CDR2 SQIVND (reference sequence). The CDR3 is 14 amino acids. The germline V and J ends were trimmed by 3 bases and 0 bases, with 9 bases remaining between them. The CDR3 DNA reads as TGTGCCAGTAGTATTTACGGGAGCTCCTACGAGCAGTACTTC. It translates to CASSIYGSSYEQYF.

The CDR3 DNA reads TGTGCCAGCAGCCTCGACAGGCAAGGGGCCGGGGAGCTGTTTTTT. Its protein product is CASSLDRQGAGELFF. The rearrangement joins TRBV7-9 to TRBJ2-2; possibly TRBD1 for D (6 bases). The CDR3 loop spans 15 amino acids. V was cut by 5 bases and J by 6 bases, with 16 bases left in between. CDR1 and CDR2 from the germline V gene are SEHNR and FQNEAQ (reference sequence).

This clone was counted a few times. The chain employs TRBV6-5 and TRBJ1-1, with 10 bases identical to TRBD1. Unmatched junction bases numbered 5, after V lost 5 bases and J lost 2 bases. There are 15 residues in the CDR3. Germline CDR1 and CDR2: MNHEY and SVGAGI. The CDR3 bases are TGTGCCAGCAGTCCCCGGGACAGGGGCAACACTGAAGCTTTCTTT. This translates into CASSPRDRGNTEAFF.

The V call is TRBV10-1, the J call TRBJ1-4; TRBD1 agrees at 9 bases. The V gene's germline CDR1 is WNHNN and CDR2 SYGVQD (reference sequence). V was clipped by 3 bases and J by 5 bases; unmatched bases: 4. This CDR3 comprises 15 residues. The CDR3 DNA sequence: TGCGCCAGCAGTGACGGCGGGACAGGGAATGAAAAACTGTTTTTT. Its protein product is CASSDGGTGNEKLFF.

This clone showed up just once. CDR3 DNA: TGTGCCAGCAGCTTGGCGCAGGGTGTCTATGGCTACACCTTC. This translates into CASSLAQGVYGYTF. The rearrangement uses TRBV5-6 and TRBJ1-2; maybe TRBD1 (5 bases). V lost 0 bases, J lost 4 bases, and 10 bases lay in between. This CDR3 has 14 residues. Germline CDR1 and CDR2: SGHDT and YYEEEE.

This CDR3 is CATSTGFAQPQHF. CDR3 nucleotides: TGTGCCACCAGTACAGGGTTTGCGCAGCCCCAGCATTTT. This rearrangement joins TRBV24-1 to TRBJ1-5, with D tentatively TRBD1 (6 bases). V was trimmed by 6 bases and J by 7 bases, leaving 12 bases between them. The CDR3 covers 13 residues. Germline CDR1 reads KGHDR; CDR2 reads SFDVKD.

The V gene is TRBV5-1, the J gene TRBJ1-2, with a weak D call TRBD1 (5 bases). Trimming cost V 3 bases and J 2 bases, with 11 bases left between them. CDR3 length: 14 residues. The germline CDR1 and CDR2 sequences are SGHRS and YFSETQ. The CDR3 protein is CASSSFAGNYGYTF. The CDR3 DNA reads as TGCGCCAGCAGCTCCTTCGCAGGGAACTATGGCTACACCTTC.

J is TRBJ1-4 and V is TRBV18, with a weak D call TRBD1 (6 bases). Germline CDR1 and CDR2: KGHSH and LQKENI. Trimming left V 6 bases short and J 4 bases short, with 12 bases between. This CDR3 region has 14 residues. This chain's CDR3 is CASSPGHHNEKLFF. For the CDR3, the DNA is TGTGCCAGCTCGCCGGGACACCATAATGAAAAACTGTTTTTT.

This rearrangement joins TRBV5-1 to TRBJ2-7, with 7 bases fitting TRBD2. J was trimmed by 2 bases and V by 0 bases; bases with no gene match: 11. The germline CDR1 and CDR2 sequences are SGHRS and YFSETQ. The CDR3 loop spans 17 amino acids. CDR3 in amino acids: CASSLGEAGPRTYEQYF. The CDR3 nucleotides read TGCGCCAGCAGCTTGGGCGAAGCGGGACCCCGGACCTACGAGCAGTACTTC.

This chain joins TRBV15 and TRBJ2-5, with D maybe TRBD2 (5 bases). Germline V gene sequence: CDR1 LNHNV, CDR2 YYDKDF (reference sequence). The V end lost 0 bases, the J end lost 2 bases, and 10 bases lay between the germline ends. This CDR3 is 15 amino acids long. The CDR3 nucleotides are TGTGCCACCAGCAGAGATTACGGCGGGCAAGAGACCCAGTACTTC. Translation gives CATSRDYGGQETQYF.

V usage is TRBV19 and J usage is TRBJ1-4, with 7 bases identical to TRBD1. The junction had 5 bases not matched to a gene; V was cut back by 6 bases and J by 4 bases. The CDR3 runs 14 residues. Germline CDR1 and CDR2: LNHDA and SQIVND (reference sequence). DNA of the CDR3: TGTGCCAGTAGGCTGGGACAGAATAATGAAAAACTGTTTTTT. This translates into CASRLGQNNEKLFF.

The rearrangement links TRBV6-6 to TRBJ2-3; the match to TRBD2 covers 7 bases. V shed 0 bases and J 3 bases; nucleotides not matched to a gene: 3. Germline V CDR1 and CDR2: MNHNY, SVGAGI (reference sequence). CDR3 length: 15 amino acids. This CDR3 reads CASSYSEAGTDTQYF. CDR3 sequence (DNA): TGTGCCAGCAGTTACTCGGAAGCGGGGACAGATACGCAGTATTTT.

J is TRBJ1-5 and V is TRBV19, with no clear D. There are 15 residues in the CDR3. Germline CDR1 and CDR2: LNHDA and SQIVND (reference sequence). The V gene lost 1 base and the J gene lost 6 bases, with 13 bases spanning the gap. CDR3: CASSIVEGRFQPQHF. The CDR3 nucleotides read TGTGCCAGTAGTATAGTCGAGGGTAGGTTTCAGCCCCAGCATTTT.

This chain uses TRBV18 with TRBJ2-7; a weak D match, TRBD2 (6 bases). The germline CDR1 and CDR2 sequences are KGHSH and LQKENI. CDR3 size: 14 residues. V lost 1 base and J lost 2, with 9 bases in between. Here the CDR3 DNA reads TGTGCCAGCTCACCACAGGGAGGTCCCTACGAGCAGTACTTC. Amino acid sequence: CASSPQGGPYEQYF. Filled out from reference TRBV18 and TRBJ2-7, the complete variable domain reads NAGVMQNPRHLVRRRGQEARLRCSPMKGHSHVYWYRQLPEEGLKFMVYLQKENIIDESGMPKERFSAEFPKEGPSILRIQQVVRGDSAAYFCASSPQGGPYEQYFGPGTRLTVT.

This chain links TRBV30 with TRBJ1-1; D remains ambiguous. CDR1 GTSNPN and CDR2 SVGIG come from the germline V gene (reference sequence). V lost 4 bases to trimming and J lost 4 bases, with 7 bases between them. The CDR3 has 11 residues. In nucleotides, the CDR3 is TGTGCCTGGACTCGGGGCACTGAAGCTTTCTTT. Its protein product is CAWTRGTEAFF.

This chain joins TRBV5-1 and TRBJ2-1; 12 positions agree with TRBD2. Germline CDR1 is SGHRS and CDR2 is YFSETQ. The CDR3 is 15 amino acids. After removal of 5 bases from V and 8 bases from J, the junction contained 8 bases not matched to a gene. The chain's CDR3 is CASSRPTSGRDEQFF. The CDR3 DNA sequence: TGCGCCAGCAGTCGGCCGACTAGCGGGAGAGATGAGCAGTTCTTC. The full variable domain, rest sourced from reference TRBV5-1 and TRBJ2-1, is KAGVTQTPRYLIKTRGQQVTLSCSPISGHRSVSWYQQTPGQGLQFLFEYFSETQRNKGNFPGRFSGRQFSNSRSEMNVSTLELGDSALYLCASSRPTSGRDEQFFGPGTRLTVL.

The gene calls are TRBV7-3 and TRBJ2-6, with 7 bases aligning to TRBD1. Germline CDR1 SGHTA, CDR2 FQGTGA. This CDR3 has 15 residues. V dropped 5 bases and J dropped 4; count of bases not matched to a gene: 5. CDR3 sequence: CASSIDRAGANVLTF. For the CDR3, the DNA is TGTGCCAGCAGCATCGACAGGGCGGGGGCCAACGTCCTGACTTTC.

The chain has TRBV11-2 and TRBJ2-7, with D possibly matching TRBD2 (7 bases). V shed 2 bases and J shed 7 bases, with 12 bases lying between them. CDR1 is SGHAT and CDR2 is FQNNGV in the germline V gene. There are 13 residues in the CDR3. In DNA, the CDR3 is TGTGCCAGCAGCTTATTGGGAGGGGGGGAGCAGTACGTC. This gives the protein CASSLLGGGEQYV.

The rearrangement links TRBV21-1 to TRBJ2-7; the tabulated D call, TRBD2, remains unverified against the DNA. TRBV21-1 constitutes a pseudogene. The CDR3 loop spans 18 amino acids. The CDR3 here is CASSLLRGLAEEGLWQYV. The CDR3 nucleotides are TGTGCCAGCAGCCTTTTAAGGGGACTAGCGGAGGAGGGGCTTTGGCAGTACGTC.

V is TRBV19 and J is TRBJ2-3; 9 bases are a match to TRBD2. The CDR3 spans 18 residues. Germline V gene sequence: CDR1 LNHDA, CDR2 SQIVND (reference sequence). Losses at the gene ends were 1 base for V and 1 base for J; bases not matched to a gene: 9. Here the CDR3 reads CASSIALGAGGGTDTQYF. In nucleotides, the CDR3 is TGTGCCAGTAGTATAGCGCTAGGAGCGGGAGGCGGCACAGATACGCAGTATTTT.